This entry is about one TCR beta chain. The specificity of this receptor is unknown. No much larger clone is present one base from it, and per-base qualities are unavailable. Other DNA sequences within the sample encode an identical CDR3. V is clipped by 3 bases and J by 0 bases, and the sequence between their germline boundaries is 18 bases long. The germline V gene provides CDR1 MDHEN and CDR2 SYDVKM. Spanning cysteine to phenylalanine, the CDR3 consists of 18 amino acids. The sequence is cut down to CDR3 DNA, 54 bases in frame from base 1. TCRbeta CDR3 regions were amplified from genomic DNA by means of the immunoSEQ Assay, a bias-controlled multiplex PCR. Per the authors' processing: The number of nucleated cells in each sample was estimated from the amplification of reference gene primers within the assay. To quantify the absolute abundance of each unique TCRbeta CDR3 rearrangement, sequence reads were collapsed and filtered. For each sample, productive Simpson clonality was calculated as the square root of Simpson's diversity index over productive rearrangements. Drawn from immuneACCESS, this table holds only the in-frame rearrangements with V and J called that TCRdb kept. Clones are partly lost; checked studies trace under half to an unresolved V gene and leave the rest unexplained. Clonal size and the V and J genes are those of that table, whereas D and trimming came from the DNA. Within this sample are 150,000 or so clones, with over 75% of them counted one time only. The ten largest make up 1% to 1.5% of the sample.

The data were obtained in a study of blood T cell repertoires in COVID-19 (TCRdb year 2020). With respect to the entire study: Collaborator samples came from the United States, Italy and Spain and covered acute and convalescent phases of COVID-19. The material from the prospective study consisted of cDNA or gDNA derived from T cells, B-cell-depleted T cells, or PBMCs. Deeply sampled blood TCRbeta repertoires from subjects exposed to, actively infected with, or recovered from COVID-19 were included in the dataset. The repertoires were made available in a free public database intended to serve as a resource for research on the immune response to SARS-CoV-2. The samples were drawn from the first 160 participants of the ongoing ImmuneRACE study and from roughly 1,300 subjects provided by 6 global collaborators. Sample metadata almost always included a de-identified subject ID, COVID-19 status, age in years and sex. Where available, HLA class I and class II types were obtained from metadata supplied by the sample provider rather than from assay-based typing. The investigation overall reported the following: How much clinical and demographic metadata was included differed by source and by participant, and the metadata was provided uncurated.

In the prospective study, participants were roughly 18 to 95 years old, resided in about two dozen geographic areas of the United States, and were enrolled through a virtual design. Cohort assignment in the prospective study relied on participant-reported clinical history from a screening survey and a study questionnaire. Mobile phlebotomists in the prospective study collected whole blood, serum and a nasopharyngeal or oropharyngeal swab from every participant. Over a roughly two-month period, participants in the prospective study had the option of providing additional blood draws and questionnaires. Blood samples from the prospective study were shipped frozen or at room temperature prior to DNA extraction.

This chain is built from TRBV28 and TRBJ1-3; no D segment can be confidently identified. The sequence came from a human donor with acute COVID-19. The donor label of this sample is uncertain. The specimen sequenced was PBMCs or T cells enriched from blood (not recorded which). The CDR3 loop reads CASSFQDGLLDSGNTIYF. In nucleotide form, the sequence is TGTGCCAGCAGTTTCCAGGACGGACTACTAGACTCTGGAAACACCATATATTTT.